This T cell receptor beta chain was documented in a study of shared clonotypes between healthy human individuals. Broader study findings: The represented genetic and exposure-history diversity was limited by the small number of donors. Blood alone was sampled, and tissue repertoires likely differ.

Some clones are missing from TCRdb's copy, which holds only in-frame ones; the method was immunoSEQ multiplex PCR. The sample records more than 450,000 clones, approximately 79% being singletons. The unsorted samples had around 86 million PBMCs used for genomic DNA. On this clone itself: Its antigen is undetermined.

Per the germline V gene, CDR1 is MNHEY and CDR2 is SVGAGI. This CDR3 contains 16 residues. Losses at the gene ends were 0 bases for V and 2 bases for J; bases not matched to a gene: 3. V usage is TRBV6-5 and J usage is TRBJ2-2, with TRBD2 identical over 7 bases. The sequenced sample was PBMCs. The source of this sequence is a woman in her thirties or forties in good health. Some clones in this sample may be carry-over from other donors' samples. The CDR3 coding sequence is TGTGCCAGCAGTTACTCGAGGGGACTAAACACCGGGGAGCTGTTTTTT. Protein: CASSYSRGLNTGELFF.